These T cell receptor beta chains were read from a single sample in a study of beta chain features in type 1 diabetes. This table comes from immunoSEQ multiplex PCR, and its TCRdb copy is limited to in-frame clones, with some not included. The table has around 240,000 clones, around 15% seen once. The source material was naive CD4+ T cells from blood. These TCRs come from a man aged 30-40 years with type 1 diabetes. The CDR3 runs from the conserved cysteine through the conserved F or W. Fields, in order: J gene, D gene, clone size, V gene, CDR3 DNA, CDR3 protein. D genes are given only for firm matches. The size entry is marked missing in some rows and otherwise reads once, few, many or a size class.

J: TRBJ1-4; D: TRBD1; size: .; V: TRBV29-1; DNA: TGCAGCGCCGCTGACAGGGTGTATGAAAAACTGTTTTTT; CDR3: CSAADRVYEKLFF
J: TRBJ2-3; D: TRBD1; size: .; V: TRBV10-3; DNA: TGTGCCATCAGGGACCGGGACAGGGGATCAGATACGCAGTATTTT; CDR3: CAIRDRDRGSDTQYF
J: TRBJ1-1; D: .; size: .; V: TRBV20-1; DNA: TGCAGCGCATCAGGGGACACTGAAGCTTTCTTT; CDR3: CSASGDTEAFF
J: TRBJ2-1; D: .; size: .; V: TRBV7-2; DNA: TGTGCCAGCAGCTTAACCTCCGCTGAGCAGTTCTTC; CDR3: CASSLTSAEQFF
J: TRBJ2-4; D: TRBD2; size: few; V: TRBV28; DNA: TGTGCCAGCAGACCCGGGACTACCCCGCAAAACATTCAGTACTTC; CDR3: CASRPGTTPQNIQYF
J: TRBJ1-5; D: .; size: .; V: TRBV7-9; DNA: TGTGCCAGCAGTTGGGGACTTAATCAGCCCCAGCATTTT; CDR3: CASSWGLNQPQHF
J: TRBJ2-5; D: .; size: .; V: TRBV2; DNA: TGTGCCAGCAGTGTCCGAGAGACCCAGTACTTC; CDR3: CASSVRETQYF
J: TRBJ1-1; D: TRBD1; size: few; V: TRBV4-1; DNA: TGCGCCAGCAGCCAAGCTCCGACAGGGGAAGCTTTCTTT; CDR3: CASSQAPTGEAFF
J: TRBJ2-5; D: TRBD1; size: .; V: TRBV7-2; DNA: TGTGCCAGCAGCTTCGACAGGGGCCAAGAGACCCAGTACTTC; CDR3: CASSFDRGQETQYF
J: TRBJ2-7; D: TRBD1; size: .; V: TRBV29-1; DNA: TGCAGCGTAGGTAATATCCGGGACAGGGGCTTCTACGAGCAGTACTTC; CDR3: CSVGNIRDRGFYEQYF
J: TRBJ1-1; D: .; size: .; V: TRBV18; DNA: TGTGCCAGCTCACTTAGGGAAGAGGGAACTGAAGCTTTCTTT; CDR3: CASSLREEGTEAFF
J: TRBJ2-2; D: TRBD1; size: .; V: TRBV7-2; DNA: TGTGCCAGCAGCCTACAGGGGGCTGGCACCGGGGAGCTGTTTTTT; CDR3: CASSLQGAGTGELFF